Given below is one T cell receptor (beta chain) in context. What it recognizes is unknown. Germline V gene lookup returns CDR1 SGHTA and CDR2 FQGNSA. The CDR3 runs to 12 residues. The V end was cut by 5 bases, the J end by 8 bases, with 10 bases between. These data are taken from a study of lymphopenia after photon versus proton radiotherapy. Study observations and caveats: Better survival with proton therapy was suggested as possible, not demonstrated.

Profiling relied on immunoSEQ multiplex PCR, and the TCRdb table lists in-frame clones only, not all of them. The sample consists of fewer than 25,000 clones, around 89% of them appearing once. The sequence derives from an elderly man with esophageal cancer. The sample in question was peripheral blood, obtained from a patient treated with proton-based radiotherapy. V and J are TRBV7-2 and TRBJ2-1, with D hard to call. Here the CDR3 reads CASSPTNYEQFF. The CDR3 DNA is TGTGCCAGCAGCCCCACTAACTATGAGCAGTTCTTC.